This TCR beta chain was observed in a study of blood T cell repertoires in COVID-19 (dated by TCRdb to the early 2020s). Background for the entire study: Collaborator samples came from the United States, Italy and Spain and covered acute and convalescent phases of COVID-19. The prospective study material was composed of cDNA or gDNA derived from T cells, B-cell-depleted T cells, or PBMCs. Subjects who had been exposed to COVID-19, were actively infected with it, or had recovered from it provided the deeply sampled blood TCRbeta repertoires that made up the dataset. A freely available public database, intended as a resource for researchers studying the immune response to SARS-CoV-2, is where the repertoires were released. Samples were obtained from the ongoing ImmuneRACE study (first 160 participants) and from some 1,300 subjects provided by 6 global collaborators. Nearly every sample came with metadata listing a de-identified subject ID, COVID-19 status, age in years and sex. HLA class I and class II types, where available, came from metadata supplied by the sample provider rather than from assay-based typing. What the authors observed across the whole study: How much clinical and demographic metadata was included differed by source and by participant, and the metadata was provided uncurated.

The collaborating institutions used their own protocols to collect whole blood in K2EDTA tubes. Collaborator samples were shipped for TCRbeta analysis as frozen whole blood, isolated PBMCs, or DNA extracted from either sample type. With respect to this clone: What antigen it recognizes has not been identified. It has no much larger one-base neighbor in the sample; base qualities were not kept.

Including the terminal cysteine and phenylalanine, the CDR3 comprises 14 residues. Here the CDR3 DNA is all that survives: 42 bases in frame from base 1. CDR1 MNHEY and CDR2 SVGAGI were looked up in the germline V gene. The V and J ends are trimmed by 1 base and 2 bases, leaving 7 bases between them. TCRbeta CDR3 regions were amplified from genomic DNA by means of the immunoSEQ Assay, a bias-controlled multiplex PCR. Per the original workflow: The number of nucleated cells in each sample was estimated by amplification of reference gene primers within the assay. To quantify the absolute abundance of each unique TCRbeta CDR3 rearrangement, sequence reads were collapsed and filtered. For each sample, productive Simpson clonality was calculated as the square root of Simpson's diversity index across productive rearrangements. TCRdb provides this immuneACCESS table in a form limited to in-frame rearrangements. Some clones are lacking; in checked studies, under half of them reflect an unresolved V gene, and why the rest are absent is not known. The V and J calls and the clone size are those of that table, but D and trimming were determined from the DNA. Across this sample there are around 250,000 clones, with roughly 86% seen only once. The ten top clones hold 3.6% of the sample.

The chain joins TRBV6-5 to TRBJ2-3; too little of a D gene remains to name it. The sequenced sample was peripheral blood. This TCR was recovered from a man younger than 35 with active or convalescent COVID-19. CDR3 reads: CASSYYQATDTQYF. The sequenced DNA: TGTGCCAGCAGTTACTACCAGGCCACAGATACGCAGTATTTT.